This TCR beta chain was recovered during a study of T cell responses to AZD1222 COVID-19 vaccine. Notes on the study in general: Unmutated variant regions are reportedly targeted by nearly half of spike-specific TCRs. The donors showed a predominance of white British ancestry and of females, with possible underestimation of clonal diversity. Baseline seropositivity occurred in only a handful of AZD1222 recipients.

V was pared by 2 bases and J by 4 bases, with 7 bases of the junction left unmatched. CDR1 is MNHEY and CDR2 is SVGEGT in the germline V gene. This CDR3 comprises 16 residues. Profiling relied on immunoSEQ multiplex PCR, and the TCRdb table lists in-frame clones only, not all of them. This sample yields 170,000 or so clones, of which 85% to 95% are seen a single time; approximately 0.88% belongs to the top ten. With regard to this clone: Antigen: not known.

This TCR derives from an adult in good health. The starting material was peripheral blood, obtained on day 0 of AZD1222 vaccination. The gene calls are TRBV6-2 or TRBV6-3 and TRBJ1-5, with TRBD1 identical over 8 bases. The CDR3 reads CASSYRTGNGNQPQHF. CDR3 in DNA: TGTGCCAGCAGTTACCGGACAGGGAATGGGAATCAGCCCCAGCATTTT.